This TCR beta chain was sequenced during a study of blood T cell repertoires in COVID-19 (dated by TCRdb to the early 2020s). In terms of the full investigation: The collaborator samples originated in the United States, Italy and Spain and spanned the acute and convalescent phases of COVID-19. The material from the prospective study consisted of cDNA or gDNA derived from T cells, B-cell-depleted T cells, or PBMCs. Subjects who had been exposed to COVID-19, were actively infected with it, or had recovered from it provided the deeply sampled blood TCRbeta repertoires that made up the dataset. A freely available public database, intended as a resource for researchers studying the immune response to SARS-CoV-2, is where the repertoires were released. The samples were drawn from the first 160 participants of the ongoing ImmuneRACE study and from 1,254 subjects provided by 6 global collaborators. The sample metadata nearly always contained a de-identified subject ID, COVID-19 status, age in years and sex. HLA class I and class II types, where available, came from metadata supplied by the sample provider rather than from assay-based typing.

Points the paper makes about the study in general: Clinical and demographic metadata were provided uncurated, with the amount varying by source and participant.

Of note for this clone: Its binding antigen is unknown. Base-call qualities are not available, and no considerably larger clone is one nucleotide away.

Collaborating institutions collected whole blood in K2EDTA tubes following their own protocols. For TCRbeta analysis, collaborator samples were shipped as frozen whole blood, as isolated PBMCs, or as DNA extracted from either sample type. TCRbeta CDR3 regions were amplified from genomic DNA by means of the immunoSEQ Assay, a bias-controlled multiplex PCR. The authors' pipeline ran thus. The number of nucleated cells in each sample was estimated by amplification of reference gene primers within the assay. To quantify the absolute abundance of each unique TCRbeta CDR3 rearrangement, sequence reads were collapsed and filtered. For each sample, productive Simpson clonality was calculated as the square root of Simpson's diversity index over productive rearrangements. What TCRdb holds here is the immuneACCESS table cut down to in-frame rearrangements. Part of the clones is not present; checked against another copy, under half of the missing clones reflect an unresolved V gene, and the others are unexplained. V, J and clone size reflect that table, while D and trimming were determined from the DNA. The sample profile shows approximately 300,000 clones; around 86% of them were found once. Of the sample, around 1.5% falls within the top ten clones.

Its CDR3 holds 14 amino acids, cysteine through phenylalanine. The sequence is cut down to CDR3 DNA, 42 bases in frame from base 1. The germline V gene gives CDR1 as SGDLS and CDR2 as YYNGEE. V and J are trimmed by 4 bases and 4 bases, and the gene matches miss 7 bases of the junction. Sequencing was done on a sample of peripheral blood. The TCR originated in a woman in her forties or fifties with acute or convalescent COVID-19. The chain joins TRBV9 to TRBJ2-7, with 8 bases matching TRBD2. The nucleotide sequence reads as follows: TGTGCCAGCAGCACCGGACTAGCAGGATACGAGCAGTACTTC. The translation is CASSTGLAGYEQYF.